This TCR beta chain was sequenced in a study of pediatric ulcerative colitis. Whole-study findings and limits: In rectum, acute severe colitis had expanded clones and less diversity.

Control subjects, colonoscoped for suspected IBD, had macroscopically and histologically normal endoscopy. Sequencing was at survey level. Each sample received Survey-level depth of up to 500,000 reads. Data came from immunoSEQ multiplex PCR; TCRdb stores just in-frame clones and leaves some out. Of 45,000 to 75,000 clones in the sample, 75% to 90% were seen once. Worth noting for this clone: What it recognizes is unknown.

Trimming took off 2 bases at V and 6 bases at J, with 12 bases between the two ends. Germline V gene sequence: CDR1 SGHDT, CDR2 YYEEEE. The CDR3 sequence is 14 residues long. The chain is built from TRBV5-6 and TRBJ1-3; D is perhaps TRBD1 (5 bases). The clonotype was recovered from a boy aged 5-17 years who was a control in a study of pediatric ulcerative colitis. Sequencing was done on a sample of blood. Written as DNA, the CDR3 is TGTGCCAGCAGCTTAAACGGGGGAGTAAACACCATATATTTT. Translation: CASSLNGGVNTIYF.